A single sample gave rise to the 28 T cell receptor beta chains below, sequenced in a study of T cells in Graves' hyperthyroidism and ophthalmopathy. From RNA transcripts, TCR beta CDR3 regions were amplified. In the first-round RT-PCR of the TCR CDR3, the HTBI primer set was used. MiXCR was run by TCRdb on the multiplex PCR reads, yielding one entry per CDR3 protein. Of about 640,000 distinct CDR3 sequences in the sample, less than 25% are singletons; the top ten hold about 34%. The sample consisted of blood. All receptors derive from a man aged 30-40 years with Graves' ophthalmopathy.

This clonotype came up many times. V is TRBV6-1 and J is TRBJ1-1; D is unclear. Trimming shortened V by 7 bases and J by 7 bases, and 16 bases separated the two germline ends. This CDR3 region has 13 residues. CDR1 and CDR2 from the germline V gene are MNHNS and SASEGT. The CDR3 here is CASIKGRTNEAFF. In nucleotides, the CDR3 is TGTGCCAGCATAAAAGGAAGAACAAATGAAGCTTTCTTT.

This clonotype was seen a handful of times. This chain joins TRBV7-2 and TRBJ1-5; the D gene is possibly TRBD1 (5 bases). CDR3 length: 15 residues. Germline CDR1 and CDR2: SGHTA and FQGNSA. V lost 5 bases, J lost 7 bases, and 18 bases lay in between. The CDR3, as DNA: TGTGCCAGCAGCCCAGGACATCAGATTGGGCAGCCCCAGCATTTT. As protein: CASSPGHQIGQPQHF.

This clonotype appeared a few times. This chain joins TRBV19 and TRBJ1-1; TRBD1 matches 7 bases. The trim removed 3 bases at V and 4 bases at J, leaving 14 bases unmatched. The CDR3 has 17 residues. Germline loops: CDR1 LNHDA, CDR2 SQIVND (reference sequence). CDR3 in DNA: TGTGCCAGTAGTATGAGCCTCCGACAGGGAGTATTCACTGAAGCTTTCTTT. Translation: CASSMSLRQGVFTEAFF. The full variable domain, with the rest looked up from reference TRBV19 and TRBJ1-1, is DGGITQSPKYLFRKEGQNVTLSCEQNLNHDAMYWYRQDPGQGLRLIYYSQIVNDFQKGDIAEGYSVSREKKESFPLTVTSAQKNPTAFYLCASSMSLRQGVFTEAFFGQGTRLTVV.

The genes are TRBV20-1 and TRBJ2-3; tentatively, D is TRBD1 (6 bases). Germline-derived CDR1 and CDR2 are DFQATT and SNEGSKA (reference sequence). The V end was cut by 5 bases, the J end by 3 bases, with 15 bases between. CDR3 length: 14 residues. The CDR3 spells CSARNRVRTDTQYF. The CDR3 nucleotides read TGCAGTGCTCGGAACAGGGTTAGAACAGATACGCAGTATTTT.

This clonotype appeared many times. The chain joins TRBV6-6 to TRBJ2-7, with D uncertain. V dropped 1 base and J dropped 4 bases, with 8 bases sitting between them. CDR1 and CDR2 from the germline V gene are MNHNY and SVGAGI (reference sequence). The length of the CDR3 is 13 residues. CDR3 amino acids: CASSYLAVYEQYF. CDR3 in DNA: TGTGCCAGCAGTTACTTGGCGGTGTACGAGCAGTACTTC.

The rearrangement uses TRBV11-2 and TRBJ2-1; TRBD2 agrees at 7 bases. The J segment lost 9 bases and the V segment lost 3 bases, leaving 8 bases of the junction unmatched. Germline assignment: CDR1 SGHAT and CDR2 FQNNGV. The CDR3 extends over 14 amino acids. The CDR3 DNA reads TGTGCCAGCAGCTTTTCAACTAGCGTCGGTGAGCAGTTCTTC. Its translation is CASSFSTSVGEQFF.

This clonotype was counted ten times or more. The rearrangement joins TRBV6-5 to TRBJ2-3; no firm D call. This CDR3 is 17 amino acids long. The V gene lost 0 bases and the J gene lost 0 bases, with 13 bases spanning the gap. Germline CDR1 and CDR2: MNHEY and SVGAGI. CDR3 nucleotides: TGTGCCAGCAGTTACTCCCGGACCGAGACTAGCACAGATACGCAGTATTTT. This codes for CASSYSRTETSTDTQYF.

This clonotype was observed a few times. The genes are TRBV30 and TRBJ1-1, with a weak D call TRBD1 (6 bases). Per the germline V gene, CDR1 is GTSNPN and CDR2 is SVGIG (reference sequence). The germline V and J ends were trimmed by 7 bases and 0 bases, with 18 bases remaining between them. This CDR3 is built from 15 residues. CDR3 sequence reads: CALRGGAMVNTEAFF. Here the CDR3 DNA reads TGTGCCTTGAGAGGGGGTGCGATGGTGAACACTGAAGCTTTCTTT.

This clonotype has ten or more counts. The chain has TRBV5-1 and TRBJ2-7; perhaps D is TRBD1 or TRBD2 (5 bases each). Germline lookup yields CDR1 SGHRS and CDR2 YFSETQ. V lost 2 bases to trimming and J lost 0 bases, with 9 bases between them. The CDR3 is 14 amino acids. CDR3 loop: CASSFGAGSYEQYF. The DNA for the CDR3 is TGCGCCAGCAGCTTCGGGGCAGGCTCCTACGAGCAGTACTTC.

Comments on this clonotype: Being one base from a much bigger clone, this may be a read error. The chain has TRBV5-1 and TRBJ1-2, with TRBD1 identical over 9 bases. Germline CDR1 and CDR2: SGHRS and YFSETQ. The junction had 10 bases not matched to a gene; V was cut back by 6 bases and J by 7 bases. The CDR3 is 14 amino acids. CDR3 sequence (DNA): TGCGCCAGCACCTCACAGGGGGCACGGGGTGGCTACACCTTC. As protein: CASTSQGARGGYTF.

The rearrangement uses TRBV7-2 and TRBJ2-7; the D is unclear. The CDR3 sequence is 14 residues long. Between the trimmed V and J ends, which lost 1 base and 8 bases, there was a span of 15 bases. From germline, CDR1 is SGHTA and CDR2 FQGNSA. CDR3 DNA sequence: TGTGCCAGCAGCTTAGTATCAGTGGCCTCTCAGCAGTACTTC. Translating it yields CASSLVSVASQQYF.

The chain links TRBV27 to TRBJ2-1; either TRBD1 or TRBD2 may fit D (5 bases each). Germline V gives CDR1 MNHEY, CDR2 SMNVEV (reference sequence). V was shortened by 2 bases and J by 1 base, with 12 bases between the two germline ends. The CDR3 is made up of 16 amino acids. The CDR3 nucleotides read TGTGCCAGCAGTTTAGGGGGTCGGAGGTCCTACAATGAGCAGTTCTTC. Translated: CASSLGGRRSYNEQFF.

There are many counts of this clonotype. This sequence joins TRBV12-3 or TRBV12-4 and TRBJ1-5, with unresolved D. CDR3 size: 16 residues. Trimming left V 2 bases short and J 1 base short, with 12 bases between. The CDR3 loop is CASSLRGGLSNQPQHF. In DNA form, the CDR3 reads TGTGCCAGCAGTTTAAGAGGTGGTTTAAGCAATCAGCCCCAGCATTTT.

This clonotype was observed at least ten times. The rearrangement uses TRBV11-2 and TRBJ2-5, with D possibly being TRBD2 (5 bases). With 3 bases removed from V and 5 bases from J, the gap between germline ends came to 19 bases. This CDR3 region has 16 residues. In germline, CDR1 is SGHAT, CDR2 FQNNGV. The CDR3 loop is CASSFQSGLLGETQYF. CDR3 sequence (DNA): TGTGCCAGCAGCTTCCAATCGGGCCTACTAGGGGAGACCCAGTACTTC.

This clonotype was seen repeatedly, ten times or more. This chain links TRBV18 with TRBJ2-7; D gene unclear. CDR1 is KGHSH and CDR2 is LQKENI in the germline V gene. The CDR3 length is 13 residues. V lost 5 bases and J lost 3, with 11 bases in between. CDR3 region: CASSLSSFYEQYF. Written as DNA, the CDR3 is TGTGCCAGCTCATTATCGTCGTTCTACGAGCAGTACTTC.

J is TRBJ1-2 and V is TRBV2, with D possibly TRBD1 on 5 matching bases. This CDR3 is built from 13 residues. The ends were cut back, 6 bases at V and 4 bases at J, with 12 bases in the middle. The germline gives CDR1 SNHLY, CDR2 FYNNEI. The CDR3 region is CASRVEGSYGYTF. The CDR3 DNA is TGTGCCAGCAGGGTCGAGGGGTCCTATGGCTACACCTTC.

Regarding this clonotype: One end of the junction is discordant with germline, which a read error may explain. The V call is TRBV6-5, the J call TRBJ1-4; possible D gene TRBD1, 5 bases. Germline V gives CDR1 MNHEY, CDR2 SVGAGI. This CDR3 region has 14 residues. The CDR3 nucleotides are TGTGTCAGCAGTTGGGTAGGGGAGAATGAAAAACTGTTTTTT. Amino acids: CVSSWVGENEKLFF.

Only a few counts were recorded for this clonotype. The CDR3 DNA sequence: TGTGCCAGCAGCGTAGACCCAGGACGAGGCCGCTACAATGAGCAGTTCTTC. Residues: CASSVDPGRGRYNEQFF. The rearrangement joins TRBV9 to TRBJ2-1; D is unresolved. Germline V gene lookup returns CDR1 SGDLS and CDR2 YYNGEE. The V and J ends lost 0 bases and 3 bases respectively, with 16 bases between them. The CDR3 is 17 amino acids.

This clonotype was seen repeatedly, ten times or more. The V call is TRBV11-3, the J call TRBJ2-1; D is undetermined. This CDR3 spans 18 amino acids. Germline V lookup: CDR1 SGHNT, CDR2 YENEEA. V was trimmed by 5 bases and J by 0 bases, leaving 20 bases between them. DNA for the CDR3: TGTGCCAGCAGCCCTTACCGGGTCCTCCCGAGCTCCTACAATGAGCAGTTCTTC. It translates to CASSPYRVLPSSYNEQFF.

This clonotype has only a few counts. V usage is TRBV6-2 or TRBV6-3 and J usage is TRBJ2-1; 12 nucleotides line up with TRBD2. Germline V gene sequence: CDR1 MNHEY, CDR2 SVGEGT. The CDR3 has 17 amino acids. V trimming: 6 bases; J trimming: 6 bases; junction bases outside the gene matches: 12. CDR3 region: CASRDPSGRVLGNEQFF. As DNA, the CDR3 is TGTGCCAGCAGGGACCCTAGCGGGAGGGTTTTAGGCAATGAGCAGTTCTTC.

This clonotype has a count of ten or more. This sequence joins TRBV28 and TRBJ2-7, with 7 bases that match TRBD1. With 5 bases clipped from V and 4 bases from J, the junction kept 8 bases outside the gene matches. This CDR3 is 14 amino acids long. The V gene's germline CDR1 is MDHEN and CDR2 SYDVKM. The CDR3 DNA sequence: TGTGCCAGCAGTCTCCAGGGGGTGGGGTACGAGCAGTACTTC. Translated: CASSLQGVGYEQYF.

The rearrangement uses TRBV27 and TRBJ1-3, with D hard to call. Germline V gives CDR1 MNHEY, CDR2 SMNVEV (reference sequence). The V gene lost 3 bases and the J gene lost 0 bases, with 6 bases spanning the gap. This CDR3 region has 14 residues. DNA of the CDR3: TGTGCCAGCAGTTTCGGCAACTCTGGAAACACCATATATTTT. As protein: CASSFGNSGNTIYF.

This clonotype was seen a handful of times. The J gene is TRBJ2-5, the V gene TRBV29-1; weak D call: TRBD2 (6 bases). This CDR3 comprises 13 residues. CDR1 is SQVTM and CDR2 is ANQGSEA in the germline V gene. V was shortened by 4 bases and J by 1 base, with 10 bases between the two germline ends. CDR3: CSVVGGSQETQYF. The CDR3 DNA reads TGCAGCGTTGTTGGAGGGTCCCAAGAGACCCAGTACTTC.

This chain uses TRBV19 with TRBJ1-5; TRBD1 is a possible D gene (6 bases). V gave up 4 bases and J gave up 9 bases, with 13 bases separating them. Germline CDR1 LNHDA, CDR2 SQIVND (reference sequence). The CDR3 contains 13 residues. The CDR3 sequence: CASSTAGDLPQHF. The CDR3 coding sequence is TGTGCCAGTAGTACGGCAGGGGATCTGCCCCAGCATTTT. Together with reference TRBV19 and TRBJ1-5, the CDR3 gives the full variable domain: DGGITQSPKYLFRKEGQNVTLSCEQNLNHDAMYWYRQDPGQGLRLIYYSQIVNDFQKGDIAEGYSVSREKKESFPLTVTSAQKNPTAFYLCASSTAGDLPQHFGDGTRLSIL.

This clonotype has a handful of counts. The chain recombines TRBV4-1 with TRBJ2-2, with 8 bases lining up with TRBD2. In germline, CDR1 is MGHRA, CDR2 YSYEKL. V lost 1 base to trimming and J lost 4 bases; unmatched junction nucleotides: 8. The CDR3 spans 17 residues. This chain's CDR3 is CASSQVTGGLPTGELFF. CDR3 bases: TGCGCCAGCAGCCAAGTAACGGGAGGGCTACCCACCGGGGAGCTGTTTTTT.

This clonotype has only a few counts. The rearrangement joins TRBV7-2 to TRBJ1-6, with a possible D match to TRBD1 (5 bases). V lost 5 bases to trimming and J lost 0 bases, with 17 bases between them. The CDR3 covers 18 residues. Germline V gives CDR1 SGHTA, CDR2 FQGNSA. The CDR3 region is CASSPSPRGSSYNSPLHF. Written as DNA, the CDR3 is TGTGCCAGCAGCCCGTCTCCTCGGGGGAGCTCCTATAATTCACCCCTCCACTTT.

This rearrangement joins TRBV7-9 to TRBJ2-7; the match to TRBD1 covers 7 bases. The CDR3 is made up of 16 amino acids. Losses at the gene ends were 1 base for V and 1 base for J; bases not matched to a gene: 7. The germline gives CDR1 SEHNR, CDR2 FQNEAQ (reference sequence). The DNA for the CDR3 is TGTGCCAGCAGCTTAGATCGAGGGACAGCTTCCTACGAGCAGTACTTC. It yields the protein CASSLDRGTASYEQYF.

This clonotype was observed at least ten times. V gene TRBV30 combines with J gene TRBJ1-2, with a weak D call TRBD1 (5 bases). This CDR3 has 15 residues. Germline V gene data show CDR1 as GTSNPN and CDR2 as SVGIG (reference sequence). V was cut by 1 base and J by 0 bases, with 12 bases left in between. The CDR3 coding sequence is TGTGCCTGGAGTGGGAGGTGGGGACCTAACTATGGCTACACCTTC. Its translation: CAWSGRWGPNYGYTF.